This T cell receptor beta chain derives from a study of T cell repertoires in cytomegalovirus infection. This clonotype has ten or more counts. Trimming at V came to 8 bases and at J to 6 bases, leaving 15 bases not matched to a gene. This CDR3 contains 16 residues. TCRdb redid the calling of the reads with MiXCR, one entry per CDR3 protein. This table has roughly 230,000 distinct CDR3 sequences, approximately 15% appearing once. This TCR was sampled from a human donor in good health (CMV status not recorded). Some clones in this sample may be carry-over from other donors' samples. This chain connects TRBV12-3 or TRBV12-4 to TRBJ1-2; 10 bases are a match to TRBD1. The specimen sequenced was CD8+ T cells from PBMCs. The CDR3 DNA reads TGTGCCAGCTACCTAAACTTACGAGGGACAGGGGATGGCTACACCTTC. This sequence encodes CASYLNLRGTGDGYTF.